One sample yielded the 9 T cell receptor beta chains listed below, sequenced in a study of cytomegalovirus exposure and HLA in healthy donors. The study ran its PCR with 60 Vbeta and 13 Jbeta primers. Data came from immunoSEQ multiplex PCR; TCRdb stores just in-frame clones and leaves some out. The sample has 150,000 or so clones, 60% to 80% seen once. Input material: PBMCs. Every receptor here comes from a man between 18 and 29 years old in good health and CMV-seropositive.

The chain uses TRBV20-1 and TRBJ2-1; 8 nucleotides line up with TRBD1. The junction had 3 bases not matched to a gene; V was cut back by 6 bases and J by 8 bases. Germline V lookup: CDR1 DFQATT, CDR2 SNEGSKA (reference sequence). The CDR3 is made up of 11 amino acids. The CDR3 spells CSAQDRDEQFF. CDR3 in DNA: TGCAGTGCCCAGGACAGGGATGAGCAGTTCTTC.

The V gene is TRBV28, the J gene TRBJ2-7; 9 bases agree with TRBD2. After removal of 4 bases from V and 5 bases from J, the junction contained 15 bases not matched to a gene. This CDR3 has 17 amino acids. The germline V gene has CDR1 MDHEN and CDR2 SYDVKM. CDR3 loop: CASSSTSELAGRNEQYF. The CDR3 nucleotides read TGTGCCAGCAGTTCCACCTCGGAGCTAGCGGGACGAAACGAGCAGTACTTC.

The chain recombines TRBV4-1 with TRBJ2-1, with D possibly being TRBD2 (5 bases). Trimming took off 2 bases at V and 14 bases at J, with 16 bases between the two ends. The CDR3 is made up of 13 amino acids. The germline V gene has CDR1 MGHRA and CDR2 YSYEKL. CDR3 sequence: CASSQNLWEYEFF. DNA for the CDR3: TGCGCCAGCAGCCAAAATTTGTGGGAGTACGAGTTCTTC.

Points on this clone: Germline and junction disagree at one end, which may indicate a read error. The chain employs TRBV7-2 and TRBJ2-1; 10 nucleotides line up with TRBD2. The length of the CDR3 is 16 residues. Germline CDR1 is SGHTA and CDR2 is FQGNSA. In nucleotides, the CDR3 is TGTGCCAGCAGCTTCAGGCTAGCGGGGGTGTACAGTGAGCAGTTCTTC. Translating gives CASSFRLAGVYSEQFF.

The chain has TRBV9 and TRBJ2-5; 8 bases line up with TRBD2. After removal of 2 bases from V and 1 base from J, the junction contained 1 base not matched to a gene. Germline CDR1 and CDR2: SGDLS and YYNGEE. The CDR3 spans 14 residues. Here the CDR3 DNA reads TGTGCCAGCAGCGTCACTAGCGGCCAAGAGACCCAGTACTTC. Translated: CASSVTSGQETQYF. Supplemented by reference TRBV9 and TRBJ2-5, the full variable domain reads DSGVTQTPKHLITATGQRVTLRCSPRSGDLSVYWYQQSLDQGLQFLIQYYNGEERAKGNILERFSAQQFPDLHSELNLSSLELGDSALYFCASSVTSGQETQYFGPGTRLLVL.

The V call is TRBV5-1, the J call TRBJ2-5; D might be TRBD2 (5 bases). The CDR3 is made up of 15 amino acids. Trimming removed 1 base from V and 2 bases from J, with 12 bases in between. Per the germline V gene, CDR1 is SGHRS and CDR2 is YFSETQ. CDR3: CASSLIVGEQETQYF. DNA of the CDR3: TGCGCCAGCAGCTTGATCGTGGGAGAACAAGAGACCCAGTACTTC.

The CDR3 sequence: CASSLGTVGTEAFF. The CDR3 region has the DNA TGTGCCAGCAGTTTAGGGACAGTGGGCACTGAAGCTTTCTTT. The chain uses TRBV28 and TRBJ1-1, with 7 nucleotides matching TRBD1. This CDR3 contains 14 residues. Germline CDR1 reads MDHEN; CDR2 reads SYDVKM. The trim removed 2 bases at V and 4 bases at J, leaving 4 bases unmatched.

The chain joins TRBV7-3 to TRBJ2-1; no clear D gene. V lost 1 base, J lost 0 bases, and 10 bases lay in between. Germline V gene lookup returns CDR1 SGHTA and CDR2 FQGTGA. This CDR3 region has 16 residues. In nucleotides, the CDR3 is TGTGCCAGCAGCTTAAGTGGGCTATCCTCCTACAATGAGCAGTTCTTC. This translates into CASSLSGLSSYNEQFF.

This chain joins TRBV7-8 and TRBJ1-1; no clear D gene. The CDR3 is 16 residues long. CDR1 and CDR2 (germline): SGHVS, FQNEAQ. Trimming pared 5 bases from V and 5 bases from J, leaving 21 bases between. Here the CDR3 DNA reads TGTGCCAGCAGCCAAAGGGTCGGGCGGCGGGGTACTGAAGCTTTCTTT. It yields the protein CASSQRVGRRGTEAFF.